Presented here are 14 T cell receptor beta chains from one specimen sequenced in a study of blood T cells in healthy people across ages. A second roughly 7 to 12 cycle PCR used barcoded and J-beta primers. One entry per CDR3 protein results from TCRdb running MiXCR on the 5' RACE reads. The sample carries around 800,000 distinct CDR3 sequences, under 45% recorded once. The sequencing sample was made of blood. The receptors stem from a man aged 55-75 years in good health.

This chain joins TRBV5-1 and TRBJ2-5; 9 bases are a match to TRBD2. The closer fit of TRBJ2-7 to the DNA end suggests the J call may be wrong. CDR1 and CDR2 from the germline V gene are SGHRS and YFSETQ. The CDR3 spans 15 residues. The CDR3 sequence is CASSLQGGGADEQYF. Written as DNA, the CDR3 is TGCGCCAGCAGCTTGCAGGGCGGGGGGGCAGACGAGCAGTACTTC.

The DNA of the CDR3 is TGCAGTGCTAGCGACAGGGGGCGCGTTTACGAGCAGTACTTC. Protein product: CSASDRGRVYEQYF. The chain links TRBV20-1 to TRBJ2-7; 10 nucleotides align to TRBD1. The V gene end was trimmed by 3 bases and the J gene end by 4 bases; junction bases not matched to a gene: 6. CDR1 DFQATT and CDR2 SNEGSKA come from the germline V gene (reference sequence). The CDR3 is 14 amino acids.

The chain recombines TRBV24-1 with TRBJ2-1, with unresolved D. The V gene lost 2 bases and the J gene lost 10 bases, with 17 bases spanning the gap. The CDR3 is made up of 15 amino acids. Germline values: CDR1 KGHDR, CDR2 SFDVKD. CDR3 protein: CATSDSGPTPREQFF. The CDR3 DNA reads TGTGCCACCAGTGATTCCGGACCCACTCCTAGAGAGCAGTTCTTC.

This clonotype was picked up many times. The chain couples TRBV11-2 to TRBJ2-5, with 7 bases fitting TRBD2. Germline CDR1 SGHAT, CDR2 FQNNGV. This CDR3 spans 15 amino acids. The V and J ends lost 2 bases and 0 bases, in that order; junction bases with no gene match: 3. DNA for the CDR3: TGTGCCAGCAGCTTACTAGCGGCCAACCAAGAGACCCAGTACTTC. This codes for CASSLLAANQETQYF.

Comment on this clonotype: This may come from a read error, since a much larger clone is one base off. The chain links TRBV4-2 to TRBJ2-5; D unresolved. Trimming removed 4 bases from V and 2 bases from J, with 11 bases in between. CDR3 length: 14 residues. Germline values: CDR1 LGHNA, CDR2 YNFKEQ. The CDR3 DNA sequence: TGTGCCAGCAGCCTAGATGGCCAACAAGAGACCCAGTACTTC. As protein: CASSLDGQQETQYF.

The V call is TRBV28, the J call TRBJ1-6; TRBD1 is a possible D gene (5 bases). The germline gives CDR1 MDHEN, CDR2 SYDVKM. V was pared by 6 bases and J by 14 bases, with 14 bases between. This CDR3 has 12 amino acids. As DNA, the CDR3 is TGTGCCAGCAGCCAGGGCCTCCAGGCCCTCCACTTT. Protein sequence: CASSQGLQALHF.

The sample holds a few counts of this clonotype. This chain connects TRBV2 to TRBJ2-7, with D unclear. Judging by the DNA end, TRBJ2-5 fits better; the J call may be wrong. The CDR3 is 11 residues long. CDR1 is SNHLY, CDR2 FYNNEI, per germline. CDR3 loop: CASRLDGTQYF. The CDR3 DNA reads as TGTGCCAGCCGCCTCGATGGGACCCAGTACTTC.

A few counts support this clonotype. The chain has TRBV12-3 or TRBV12-4 and TRBJ2-7; 9 bases line up with TRBD2. The CDR3 is made up of 14 amino acids. After removal of 3 bases from V and 7 bases from J, the junction contained 7 bases not matched to a gene. The CDR3 loop reads CASSLGGGDNEQYF. In DNA, the CDR3 is TGTGCCAGCAGTTTGGGCGGGGGGGACAATGAGCAGTACTTC.

Remarks on this clonotype: A much larger clone differs from this one at a single base, so this may be a read error. The rearrangement uses TRBV24-1 and TRBJ2-1; the D gene is possibly TRBD1 (6 bases). The CDR3 loop spans 15 amino acids. CDR1 and CDR2 from the germline V gene are KGHDR and SFDVKD. CDR3 protein: CVTSDASTGSNEQFF. CDR3 DNA sequence: TGTGTCACCAGTGATGCAAGCACAGGGTCAAATGAGCAGTTCTTC.

This chain uses TRBV6-2 or TRBV6-3 with TRBJ1-5; a possible D gene is TRBD1 (5 bases). The V gene lost 6 bases and the J gene lost 3 bases, with 15 bases spanning the gap. CDR1 and CDR2 (germline): MNHEY, SVGEGT. This CDR3 region has 15 residues. CDR3 sequence (DNA): TGTGCCAGCAGCAACTCCGGGACGGTCAATCAGCCCCAGCATTTT. It specifies CASSNSGTVNQPQHF.

J is TRBJ2-5 and V is TRBV2; tentatively, D is TRBD2 (6 bases). CDR1 and CDR2 from the germline V gene are SNHLY and FYNNEI. V gave up 1 base and J gave up 13 bases, with 10 bases separating them. This CDR3 region has 11 residues. The CDR3 DNA reads as TGTGCCAGCAGTGAAGGACGAGCGGGGTACTTC. Translation: CASSEGRAGYF.

Worth noting for this clonotype: This CDR3 fails to terminate in the conserved phenylalanine or tryptophan, so it likely reflects a read error. This sequence joins TRBV5-4 and TRBJ2-7, with TRBD1 matching 11 bases. Germline V gives CDR1 SGHNT, CDR2 YYREEE (reference sequence). The CDR3 sequence is 15 residues long. The DNA for the CDR3 is TGTGCCGGCAGCATGGACAGGGGGCTCACCTACGAGCAGTACCTC. Translating it yields CAGSMDRGLTYEQYL.

This chain joins TRBV20-1 and TRBJ2-7; 14 bases fit TRBD2. Germline lookup yields CDR1 DFQATT and CDR2 SNEGSKA (reference sequence). CDR3 length: 17 amino acids. The trim removed 6 bases at V and 0 bases at J, leaving 10 bases unmatched. The CDR3 protein is CSASRTSGGPSSYEQYF. Written as DNA, the CDR3 is TGCAGTGCCAGTCGGACTAGCGGGGGGCCTAGCTCCTACGAGCAGTACTTC.

The chain has TRBV12-3 or TRBV12-4 and TRBJ1-4, with D hard to call. The germline V and J ends were trimmed by 5 bases and 3 bases, with 16 bases remaining between them. The CDR3 spans 16 residues. CDR3: CASSPGWEAANEKLFF. In DNA, the CDR3 is TGTGCCAGCAGTCCCGGGTGGGAGGCAGCTAATGAAAAACTGTTTTTT.